This T cell receptor (beta chain) was captured by sequencing in a study of T cell changes during pregnancy in multiple sclerosis. CDR1 is SEHNR and CDR2 is FQNEAQ in the germline V gene (reference sequence). The CDR3 covers 14 residues. Trimming removed 6 bases at V and 8 bases at J, with 17 bases between. Data came from immunoSEQ multiplex PCR; TCRdb stores just in-frame clones and leaves some out. The sample comprises roughly 35,000 clones, less than 95% of which are singletons, and about 12% rests with the top ten. This TCR came from a female donor with multiple sclerosis, enrolled in a pregnancy study. This specimen consisted of CD8+ T cells from peripheral blood mononuclear cells, obtained in the first trimester of pregnancy. The gene calls are TRBV7-9 and TRBJ2-4, with TRBD2 as a possible D gene (6 bases). The CDR3 bases are TGTGCCAGCAGGGGGTTGGGGGGATCGGACATTCAGTACTTC. As protein: CASRGLGGSDIQYF.